The 16 T cell receptor beta chains below were found in one sample sequenced in a study of blood T cells in healthy people across ages. PCR was performed a second time for about 7 to 12 cycles using a sample-barcoded 5' primer and a J-beta primer mix. MiXCR, run by TCRdb on the 5' RACE reads, gives a single entry per CDR3 protein. Among some 1 million distinct CDR3 sequences listed, roughly 45% were seen once. The sequencing input was blood. These receptor sequences come from a woman aged 55-69 years in good health.

The V and J genes are TRBV5-1 and TRBJ2-3; D might be TRBD2 (5 bases). The germline V gene encodes CDR1 SGHRS and CDR2 YFSETQ. Trimming shortened V by 4 bases and J by 0 bases, and 12 bases separated the two germline ends. This CDR3 comprises 15 residues. The CDR3 spells CASSPSGPSTDTQYF. CDR3 DNA sequence: TGCGCCAGCAGCCCGAGCGGTCCTAGCACAGATACGCAGTATTTT.

The J gene is TRBJ1-6, the V gene TRBV7-6, with TRBD1 identical over 8 bases. The CDR3 contains 19 residues. The germline V gene has CDR1 SGHVS and CDR2 FNYEAQ. V lost 4 bases to trimming and J lost 9 bases; unmatched junction nucleotides: 20. The CDR3 nucleotides read TGTGCCAGCAGCTGTACCACCGGACAGGGCTTGGGATCGGGTTCACCCCTCCACTTT. Translating gives CASSCTTGQGLGSGSPLHF.

This clonotype was seen more than once but under ten times. The V gene is TRBV4-2, the J gene TRBJ2-3; 12 bases align to TRBD2. Germline V gene sequence: CDR1 LGHNA, CDR2 YNFKEQ. The V and J ends lost 4 bases and 4 bases, in that order; junction bases with no gene match: 3. CDR3 length: 15 residues. This chain's CDR3 is CASSRLAGGADTQYF. The CDR3 DNA reads as TGTGCCAGCAGCCGCCTAGCGGGAGGGGCAGATACGCAGTATTTT.

V is TRBV27 and J is TRBJ2-3; 7 bases line up with TRBD1. V shed 2 bases and J 8 bases; nucleotides not matched to a gene: 13. The CDR3 runs 16 residues. The germline V gene encodes CDR1 MNHEY and CDR2 SMNVEV (reference sequence). The CDR3 is CASSLRTPQGVGTQYF. The CDR3 DNA follows: TGTGCCAGCAGTTTACGCACTCCCCAGGGGGTAGGTACGCAGTATTTT.

The chain recombines TRBV2 with TRBJ2-7; the D gene is possibly TRBD2 (6 bases). Germline loops: CDR1 SNHLY, CDR2 FYNNEI. The length of the CDR3 is 14 residues. V was clipped by 1 base and J by 1 base, with 8 bases between them. Here the CDR3 DNA reads TGTGCCAGCAGTGAAGAGGAGGGATCCTACGAGCAGTACTTC. This codes for CASSEEEGSYEQYF.

The V and J genes are TRBV6-6 and TRBJ1-6; the D is unclear. Looked up from germline, CDR1 is MNHNY and CDR2 is SVGAGI (reference sequence). This CDR3 is built from 16 residues. Trimming took off 5 bases at V and 6 bases at J, with 17 bases between the two ends. The CDR3 DNA follows: TGTGCCAGCAGTGTTCTACTGCCCCCTTTTAATTCACCCCTCCACTTT. Translated, it gives CASSVLLPPFNSPLHF.

This clonotype appeared once. One end of the junction does not line up with germline, which may come from a read error. The V call is TRBV27, the J call TRBJ1-1, with no clear D. The germline V gene has CDR1 MNHEY and CDR2 SMNVEV (reference sequence). The CDR3 contains 14 residues. The CDR3 nucleotides read TGTGCCAGCAGTGTATCCTTTTTGGGGACTGAAGCTTTCTTT. Translating it yields CASSVSFLGTEAFF.

The genes are TRBV3-1 and TRBJ2-1, with 10 bases that match TRBD2. The CDR3 sequence is 16 residues long. Germline trimming cut 0 bases from V and 9 bases from J; bases unmatched to any gene: 8. Germline CDR1 reads LGHDT; CDR2 reads YNNKEL (reference sequence). CDR3: CASSQEMGSGRTEQFF. CDR3 sequence (DNA): TGTGCCAGCAGCCAAGAGATGGGTAGCGGGAGGACTGAGCAGTTCTTC.

This clonotype was found a few times. A much larger clone is a single base away; this may be a read error. The chain carries TRBV20-1 and TRBJ2-1; D unclear. The CDR3 covers 14 residues. The V and J ends lost 4 bases and 4 bases respectively, with 14 bases between them. CDR1 and CDR2 (germline): DFQATT, SNEGSKA (reference sequence). Written as DNA, the CDR3 is TGCAGTGCTACCCTCGTGGGCGGATACAATGAGCAGTTCTTC. It translates to CSATLVGGYNEQFF.

With regard to this clonotype: An end of the junction differs from the germline gene, which may be a read error. The gene calls are TRBV15 and TRBJ1-5; perhaps TRBD1 as D (6 bases). The CDR3 runs 16 residues. Germline V gene data show CDR1 as LNHNV and CDR2 as YYDKDF (reference sequence). CDR3 nucleotide sequence: TGTGCCGCCAGGTCCGCAGGGGAATTGGGCAATCAGCCCCAGCATTTT. Its protein is CAARSAGELGNQPQHF.

The chain employs TRBV7-9 and TRBJ1-1; D possibly corresponds to TRBD1 (5 bases). The CDR3 covers 13 residues. The germline V gene has CDR1 SEHNR and CDR2 FQNEAQ (reference sequence). CDR3 residues: CVTGDDMNTEAFF. CDR3 in DNA: TGTGTAACGGGGGATGACATGAACACTGAAGCTTTCTTT.

This clonotype was found a few times. The chain couples TRBV9 to TRBJ2-7; no definite D call. Per germline, CDR1 SGDLS and CDR2 YYNGEE. This CDR3 spans 14 amino acids. Trimming pared 0 bases from V and 6 bases from J, leaving 13 bases between. This CDR3 reads CASSVDLWESEQYF. CDR3 nucleotides: TGTGCCAGCAGCGTAGATTTGTGGGAATCCGAGCAGTACTTC.

The chain is built from TRBV12-3 or TRBV12-4 and TRBJ2-3; TRBD1 matches 10 bases. CDR3 length: 17 residues. Trimming took 3 bases from V and 10 from J; bases not matched to a gene: 16. Written as DNA, the CDR3 is TGTGCCAGCAGTTTGACAGGGGGCCGTACTCAGGGAGGGGCGCAGTATTTT. Protein: CASSLTGGRTQGGAQYF.

In nucleotides, the CDR3 is TGTGCCACCAGTCAATTTTCCGGGGATACAGATACGCAGTATTTT. It encodes CATSQFSGDTDTQYF. V is TRBV24-1 and J is TRBJ2-3; tentative D call: TRBD2 (5 bases). This CDR3 comprises 15 residues. Germline V gives CDR1 KGHDR, CDR2 SFDVKD. The germline V and J ends were trimmed by 6 bases and 3 bases, with 15 bases remaining between them.

This chain connects TRBV4-1 to TRBJ2-5; 9 nucleotides line up with TRBD1. The V gene end was trimmed by 4 bases and the J gene end by 0 bases; junction bases not matched to a gene: 3. The CDR3 length is 15 residues. The germline gives CDR1 MGHRA, CDR2 YSYEKL. The CDR3 bases are TGCGCCAGCAGCCGTGGGACAGGGCACCAAGAGACCCAGTACTTC. Residues: CASSRGTGHQETQYF.

At least ten counts were recorded for this clonotype. CDR3 in amino acids: CASSSWETGLNEQFF. The DNA of the CDR3 is TGTGCCAGCAGCTCATGGGAGACCGGTTTGAATGAGCAGTTCTTC. The chain combines TRBV11-2 with TRBJ2-1, with D possibly TRBD2 on 5 matching bases. The V and J ends lost 4 bases and 7 bases respectively, with 17 bases between them. The CDR3 contains 15 residues. The germline V gene has CDR1 SGHAT and CDR2 FQNNGV.